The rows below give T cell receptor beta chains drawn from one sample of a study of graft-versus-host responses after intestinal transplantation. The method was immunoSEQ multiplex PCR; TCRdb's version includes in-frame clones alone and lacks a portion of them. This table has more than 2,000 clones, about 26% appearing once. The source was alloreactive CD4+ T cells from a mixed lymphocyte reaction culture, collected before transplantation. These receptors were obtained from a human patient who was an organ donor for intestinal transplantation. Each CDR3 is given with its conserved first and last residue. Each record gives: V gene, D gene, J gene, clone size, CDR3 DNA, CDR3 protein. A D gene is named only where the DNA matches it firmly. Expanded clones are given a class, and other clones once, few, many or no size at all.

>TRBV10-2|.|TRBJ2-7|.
TGCGCCAGCATCAACAGACAGGCCCCCTACTACGAGCAGTACTTC
CASINRQAPYYEQYF
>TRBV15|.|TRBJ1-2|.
TGTGCCACCAGCCGGGAAGCGAACTATGGCTACACCTTC
CATSREANYGYTF
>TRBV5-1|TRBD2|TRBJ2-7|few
TGCGCCAGCAGCTTCGGGGGGGGAGGGCCTTCCGAGCAGTACTTC
CASSFGGGGPSEQYF
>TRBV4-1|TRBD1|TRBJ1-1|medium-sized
TGCGCCAGCAGCCAAGTATTCAGGGGGCAGAACACTGAAGCTTTCTTT
CASSQVFRGQNTEAFF
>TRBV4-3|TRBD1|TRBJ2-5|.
TGCGCCAGCAGCCCCGGACAGGGGGGAGAGACCCAGTACTTC
CASSPGQGGETQYF
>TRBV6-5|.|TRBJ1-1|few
TGTGCCAGCAGTTACGTCATGGTACTCAACACTGAAGCTTTCTTT
CASSYVMVLNTEAFF
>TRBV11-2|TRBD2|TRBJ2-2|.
TGTGCCAGCAGCCCCAGTTCCGGGAGGGGCACCGGGGAGCTGTTTTTT
CASSPSSGRGTGELFF
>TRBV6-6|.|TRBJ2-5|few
TGTGCCAGCAGGAGGGACTCCCAAGAGACCCAGTACTTC
CASRRDSQETQYF
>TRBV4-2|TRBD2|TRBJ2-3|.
TGTGCCAGCACCGCGAGCGGGACGAGCACAGATACGCAGTATTTT
CASTASGTSTDTQYF
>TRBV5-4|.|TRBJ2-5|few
TGTGCCAGCAGCTGGCCAGGGGTCCAAGAGACCCAGTACTTC
CASSWPGVQETQYF
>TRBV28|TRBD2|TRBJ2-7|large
TGTGCCAGCAGGCCCGAACTAGCGGGAGGGCAGTACGAGCAGTACTTC
CASRPELAGGQYEQYF
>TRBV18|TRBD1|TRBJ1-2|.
TGTGCCAGCTCACCCGCCAGTGACAGGGGTATATACTATGGCTACACCTTC
CASSPASDRGIYYGYTF
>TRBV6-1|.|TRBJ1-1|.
TGTGCCAGCAGTGAAGGAGCTGGACACTCTGTCGACACTGAGGCTTCCTTT
CASSEGAGHSVDTEASF
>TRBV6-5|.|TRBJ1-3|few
TGTGCCAGCACCAGTCTCGGAGGGACCATATATTTT
CASTSLGGTIYF
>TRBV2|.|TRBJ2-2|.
TGTGCCAGCAGTGCCGAGTTGGCCGGGGAGCTGTTTTTT
CASSAELAGELFF
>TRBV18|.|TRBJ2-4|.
TGTGCCAGCTCACCACCGACTGAGGCAATTCAGTACTTC
CASSPPTEAIQYF
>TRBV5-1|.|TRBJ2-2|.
TGCGCCAGCAGCTTGGCCGAGGAGGTGACCGGGGAGCTGTTTTTT
CASSLAEEVTGELFF
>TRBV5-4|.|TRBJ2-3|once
TGTGCCAGCAGCTGGCAGCGAAGGGACACCCCAGATACGCAGTATTTT
CASSWQRRDTPDTQYF
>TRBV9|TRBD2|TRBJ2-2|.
TGTGCCAGCAGCGTAGTGGCGGGGGTGAACACCGGGGAGCTGTTTTTT
CASSVVAGVNTGELFF
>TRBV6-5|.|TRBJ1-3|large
TGTGCCAGCAGCAGAGGAAACACCATATATTTT
CASSRGNTIYF
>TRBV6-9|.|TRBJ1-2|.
TGTGCCAGCACCAACCCCAGGGGCCTCTATGGCTACACCTTC
CASTNPRGLYGYTF
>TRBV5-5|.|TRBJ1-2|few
TGTGCCAGCAGCCCCCCGGGGTACGGCTACACCTTC
CASSPPGYGYTF
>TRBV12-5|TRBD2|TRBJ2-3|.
TGTGCTAGTGGTCTCGGACTAGCGGGAGGGCCCAGCACAGATACGCAGTATTTT
CASGLGLAGGPSTDTQYF
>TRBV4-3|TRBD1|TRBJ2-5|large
TGCGCCAGCAGCCAAGATGGCAGGGGGGAGACCCAGTACTTC
CASSQDGRGETQYF
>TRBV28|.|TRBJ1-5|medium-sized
TGTGCCAGCAGTTCCCCAAATCAGCCCCAGCATTTT
CASSSPNQPQHF
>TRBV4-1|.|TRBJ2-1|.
TGCGCCAGCAGCCAAGATCAGGGCTCCTACAATGAGCAGTTCTTC
CASSQDQGSYNEQFF
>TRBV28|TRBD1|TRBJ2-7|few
TGTGCCAGCAGTCCAGTGGGACAGCCATCAGGGCAGTACTTC
CASSPVGQPSGQYF
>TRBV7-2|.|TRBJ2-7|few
TGTGCCAGCAGCTTTCCCCTATTATTCTCCTACGAGCAGTACTTC
CASSFPLLFSYEQYF
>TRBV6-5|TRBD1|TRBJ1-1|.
TGTGCCAGCAGTTCAGACAGGGCCACTGAAGCTTTCTTT
CASSSDRATEAFF
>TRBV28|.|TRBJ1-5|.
TGTGCCGAAGCACGGGGTCTGGTCCAGCCCCAGCATTTT
CAEARGLVQPQHF
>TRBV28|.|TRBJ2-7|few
TGTGCCAGCAGTCCCCGACTCCTTCGGGAGCAGTACTTC
CASSPRLLREQYF
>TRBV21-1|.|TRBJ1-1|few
TGTGCCAGCAGCTTAAAAGGGGCGGCAGGGGGCGCGGACACTGAAGCTTTCTTT
CASSLKGAAGGADTEAFF
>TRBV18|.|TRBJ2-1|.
TGTGCCACCTCAGGGACACCCTACAATGAGCAGTTCTTC
CATSGTPYNEQFF
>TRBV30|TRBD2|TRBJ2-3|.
TGTGCCTGGAGACTAGCGGGTTCCACAGATACGCAGTATTTT
CAWRLAGSTDTQYF
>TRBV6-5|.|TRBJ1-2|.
TGTGCCAGCAGTTATTTCAAGGCGGTTGGCTACACCTTC
CASSYFKAVGYTF
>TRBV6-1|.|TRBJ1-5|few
TGTGCCAGCAGTGAAAAAGTTACAGGGATTCAGCCCCAGCATTTT
CASSEKVTGIQPQHF